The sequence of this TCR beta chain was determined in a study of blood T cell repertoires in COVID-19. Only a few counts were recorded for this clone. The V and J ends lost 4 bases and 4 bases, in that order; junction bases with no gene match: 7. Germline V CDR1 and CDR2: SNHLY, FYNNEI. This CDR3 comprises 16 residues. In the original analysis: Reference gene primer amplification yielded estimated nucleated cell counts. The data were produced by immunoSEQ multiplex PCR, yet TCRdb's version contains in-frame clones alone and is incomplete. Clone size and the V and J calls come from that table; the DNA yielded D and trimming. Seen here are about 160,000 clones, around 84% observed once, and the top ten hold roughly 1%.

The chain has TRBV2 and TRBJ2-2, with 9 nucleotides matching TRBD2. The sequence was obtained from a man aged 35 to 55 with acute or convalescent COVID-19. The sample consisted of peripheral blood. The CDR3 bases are TGTGCCAGCAGTGGCAGCGGGGGGCTTGGCACCGGGGAGCTGTTTTTT. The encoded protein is CASSGSGGLGTGELFF.